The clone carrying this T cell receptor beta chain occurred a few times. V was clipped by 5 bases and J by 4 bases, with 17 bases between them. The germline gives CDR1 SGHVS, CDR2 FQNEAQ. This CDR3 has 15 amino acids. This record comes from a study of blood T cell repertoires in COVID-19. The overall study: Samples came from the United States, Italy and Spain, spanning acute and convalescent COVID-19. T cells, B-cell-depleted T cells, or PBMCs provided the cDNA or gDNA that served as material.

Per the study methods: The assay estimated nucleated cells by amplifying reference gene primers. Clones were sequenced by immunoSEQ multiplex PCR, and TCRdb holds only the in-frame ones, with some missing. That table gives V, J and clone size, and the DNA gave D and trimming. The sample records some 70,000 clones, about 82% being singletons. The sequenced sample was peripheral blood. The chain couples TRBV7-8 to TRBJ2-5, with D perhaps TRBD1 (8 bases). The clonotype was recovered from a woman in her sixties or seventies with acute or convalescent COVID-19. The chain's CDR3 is CASSRDYRGGETQYF. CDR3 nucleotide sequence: TGTGCCAGCAGCCGAGATTACAGGGGGGGAGAGACCCAGTACTTC.